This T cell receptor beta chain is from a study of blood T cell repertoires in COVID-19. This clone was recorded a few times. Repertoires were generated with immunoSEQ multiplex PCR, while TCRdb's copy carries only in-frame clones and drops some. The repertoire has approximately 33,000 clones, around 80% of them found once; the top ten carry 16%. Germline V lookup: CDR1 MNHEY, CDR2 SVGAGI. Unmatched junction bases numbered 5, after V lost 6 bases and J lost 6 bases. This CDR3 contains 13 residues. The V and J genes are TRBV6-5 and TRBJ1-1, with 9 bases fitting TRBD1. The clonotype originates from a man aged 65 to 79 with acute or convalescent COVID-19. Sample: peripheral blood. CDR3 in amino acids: CASSSGQGPEAFF. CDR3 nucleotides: TGTGCCAGCAGCAGCGGACAGGGGCCTGAAGCTTTCTTT.